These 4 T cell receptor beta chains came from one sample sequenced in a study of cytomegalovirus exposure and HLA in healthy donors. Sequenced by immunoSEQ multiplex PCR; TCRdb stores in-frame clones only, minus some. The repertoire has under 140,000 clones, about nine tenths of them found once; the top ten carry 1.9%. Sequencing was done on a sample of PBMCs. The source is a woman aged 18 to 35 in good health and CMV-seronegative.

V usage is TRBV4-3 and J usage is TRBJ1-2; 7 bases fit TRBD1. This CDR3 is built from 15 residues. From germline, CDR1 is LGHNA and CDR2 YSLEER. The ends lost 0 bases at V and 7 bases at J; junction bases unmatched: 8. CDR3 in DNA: TGCGCCAGCAGCCAAGACAGCCAGGGGGTTCTTGGCTACACCTTC. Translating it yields CASSQDSQGVLGYTF.

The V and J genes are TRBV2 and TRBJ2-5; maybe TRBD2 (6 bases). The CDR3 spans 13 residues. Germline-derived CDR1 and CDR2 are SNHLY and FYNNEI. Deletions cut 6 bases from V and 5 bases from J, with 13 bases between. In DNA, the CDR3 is TGTGCCAGCAGGCGGGACGCGGAGGAGACCCAGTACTTC. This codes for CASRRDAEETQYF.

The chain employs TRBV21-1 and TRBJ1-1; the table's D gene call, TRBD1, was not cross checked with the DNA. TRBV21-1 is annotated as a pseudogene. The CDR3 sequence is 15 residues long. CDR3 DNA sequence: TGTGCCAGCAGCAAAGGTTGGGACATTAACACTGAAGCTTTCTTT. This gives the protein CASSKGWDINTEAFF.

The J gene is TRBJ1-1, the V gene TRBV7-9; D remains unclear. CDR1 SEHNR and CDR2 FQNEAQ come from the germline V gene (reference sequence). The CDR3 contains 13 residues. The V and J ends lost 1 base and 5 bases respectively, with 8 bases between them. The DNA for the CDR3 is TGTGCCAGCAGCTTAGTCGAGGGAACTGAAGCTTTCTTT. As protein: CASSLVEGTEAFF.